This TCR beta chain was recorded in a study of T cell responses to AZD1222 COVID-19 vaccine. The V gene lost 1 base and the J gene lost 3 bases, with 6 bases spanning the gap. The CDR3 runs 13 residues. Germline V gives CDR1 MGHRA, CDR2 YSYEKL. Repertoires were generated with immunoSEQ multiplex PCR, while TCRdb's copy carries only in-frame clones and drops some. The table records some 64,000 clones, over 70% of them present only once. Concerning this clone: Its specificity is unknown.

Broader study findings: Donor demographics were predominantly white British with a female majority; clonal diversity may be underestimated. CD4 TCRs associated with vaccination spanned spike, dominating at 160-218 and 743-854. Unmutated variant regions are reportedly targeted by nearly half of spike-specific TCRs.

The gene calls are TRBV4-1 and TRBJ1-1; no clear D gene. The TCR comes from an adult in good health. The sequenced sample was peripheral blood, obtained on day 0 of AZD1222 vaccination. CDR3 loop: CASSQAVHTEAFF. The CDR3, as DNA: TGCGCCAGCAGCCAAGCCGTTCACACTGAAGCTTTCTTT.